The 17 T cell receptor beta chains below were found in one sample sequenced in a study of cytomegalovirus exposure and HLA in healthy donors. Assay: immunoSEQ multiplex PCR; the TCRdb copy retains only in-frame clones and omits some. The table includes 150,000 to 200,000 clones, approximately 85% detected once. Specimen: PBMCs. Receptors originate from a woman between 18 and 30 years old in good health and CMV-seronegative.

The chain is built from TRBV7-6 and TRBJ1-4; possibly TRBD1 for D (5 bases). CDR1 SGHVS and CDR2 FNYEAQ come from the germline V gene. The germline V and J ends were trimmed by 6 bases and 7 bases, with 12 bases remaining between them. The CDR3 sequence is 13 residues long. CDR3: CASRGMGREKLFF. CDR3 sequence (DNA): TGTGCCAGCAGAGGTATGGGGCGTGAAAAACTGTTTTTT.

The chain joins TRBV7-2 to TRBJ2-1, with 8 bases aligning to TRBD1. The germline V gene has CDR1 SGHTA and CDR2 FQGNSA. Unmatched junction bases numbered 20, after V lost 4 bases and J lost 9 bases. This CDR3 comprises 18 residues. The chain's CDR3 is CASSSKVSSGQGSREQFF. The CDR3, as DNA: TGTGCCAGCAGCTCAAAGGTCTCGAGTGGACAGGGTAGTCGTGAGCAGTTCTTC.

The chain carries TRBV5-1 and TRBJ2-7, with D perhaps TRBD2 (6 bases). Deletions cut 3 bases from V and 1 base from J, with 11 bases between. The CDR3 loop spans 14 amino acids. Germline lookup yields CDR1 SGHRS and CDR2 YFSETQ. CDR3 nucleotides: TGCGCCAGCAGCTCCCTGGGGACTTCCTACGAGCAGTACTTC. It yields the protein CASSSLGTSYEQYF.

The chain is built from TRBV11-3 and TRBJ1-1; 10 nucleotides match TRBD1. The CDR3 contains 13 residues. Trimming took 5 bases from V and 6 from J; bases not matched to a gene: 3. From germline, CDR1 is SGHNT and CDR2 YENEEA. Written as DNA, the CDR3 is TGTGCCAGCAGCCATGGACAGGGGGCTGAAGCTTTCTTT. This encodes CASSHGQGAEAFF.

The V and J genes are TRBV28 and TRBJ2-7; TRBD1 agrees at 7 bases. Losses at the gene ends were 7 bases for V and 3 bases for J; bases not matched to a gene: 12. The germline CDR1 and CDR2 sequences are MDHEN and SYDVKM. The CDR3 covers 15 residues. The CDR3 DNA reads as TGTGCCAGCATTTCACCCGACAGGGACAGCTACGAGCAGTACTTC. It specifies CASISPDRDSYEQYF. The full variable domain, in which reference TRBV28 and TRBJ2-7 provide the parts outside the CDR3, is DVKVTQSSRYLVKRTGEKVFLECVQDMDHENMFWYRQDPGLGLRLIYFSYDVKMKEKGDIPEGYSVSREKKERFSLILESASTNQTSMYLCASISPDRDSYEQYFGPGTRLTVT.

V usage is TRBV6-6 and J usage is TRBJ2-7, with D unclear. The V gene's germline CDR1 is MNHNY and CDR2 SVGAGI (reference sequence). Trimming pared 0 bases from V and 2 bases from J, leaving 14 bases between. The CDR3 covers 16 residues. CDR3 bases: TGTGCCAGCAGTTACTCTATTAACCTAGGAGCCTACGAGCAGTACTTC. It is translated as CASSYSINLGAYEQYF.

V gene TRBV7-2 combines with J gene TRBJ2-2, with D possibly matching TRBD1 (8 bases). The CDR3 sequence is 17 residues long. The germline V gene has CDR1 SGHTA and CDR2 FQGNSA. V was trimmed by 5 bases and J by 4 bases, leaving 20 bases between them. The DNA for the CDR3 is TGTGCCAGCAGCCTCTATGACAGGGGAGGGAGCACCGGGGAGCTGTTTTTT. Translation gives CASSLYDRGGSTGELFF.

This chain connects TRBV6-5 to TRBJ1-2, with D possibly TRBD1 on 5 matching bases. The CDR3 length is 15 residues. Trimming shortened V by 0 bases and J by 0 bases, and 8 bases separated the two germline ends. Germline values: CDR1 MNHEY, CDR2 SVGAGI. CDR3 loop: CASSYSLRANYGYTF. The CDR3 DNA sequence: TGTGCCAGCAGTTACTCTCTCAGGGCTAACTATGGCTACACCTTC.

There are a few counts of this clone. The CDR3 loop reads CASSLKTGVNQPQHF. In DNA, the CDR3 is TGTGCCAGCAGTCTCAAGACAGGGGTTAATCAGCCCCAGCATTTT. The chain is built from TRBV6-5 and TRBJ1-5, with 8 bases matching TRBD1. Germline CDR1 is MNHEY and CDR2 is SVGAGI. Trimming took 5 bases from V and 4 from J; bases not matched to a gene: 7. The CDR3 has 15 amino acids.

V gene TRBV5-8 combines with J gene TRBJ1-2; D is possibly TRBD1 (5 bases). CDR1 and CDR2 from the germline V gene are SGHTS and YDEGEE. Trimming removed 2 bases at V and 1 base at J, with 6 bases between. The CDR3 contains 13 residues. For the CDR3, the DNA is TGTGCCAGCAGCTTTCAGGGTAACTATGGCTACACCTTC. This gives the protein CASSFQGNYGYTF. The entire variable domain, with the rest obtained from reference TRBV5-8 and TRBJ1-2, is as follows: EAGVTQSPTHLIKTRGQQATLRCSPISGHTSVYWYQQALGLGLQFLLWYDEGEERNRGNFPPRFSGRQFPNYSSELNVNALELEDSALYLCASSFQGNYGYTFGSGTRLTVV.

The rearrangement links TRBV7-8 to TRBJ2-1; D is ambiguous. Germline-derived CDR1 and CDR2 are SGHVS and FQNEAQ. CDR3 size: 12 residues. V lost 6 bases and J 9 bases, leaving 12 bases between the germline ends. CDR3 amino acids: CASRSTEIEQFF. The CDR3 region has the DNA TGTGCCAGCAGATCCACAGAGATTGAGCAGTTCTTC.

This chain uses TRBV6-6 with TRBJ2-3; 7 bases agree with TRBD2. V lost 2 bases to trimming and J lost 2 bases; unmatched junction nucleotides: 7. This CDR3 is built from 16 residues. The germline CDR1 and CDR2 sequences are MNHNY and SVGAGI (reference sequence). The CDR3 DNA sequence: TGTGCCAGCAGTTACCCGGCCGCGGGAGCCACAGATACGCAGTATTTT. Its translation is CASSYPAAGATDTQYF.

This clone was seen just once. The CDR3 sequence is CASSSGTGLVRYGYTF. The CDR3 coding sequence is TGTGCCAGCAGCTCCGGGACAGGCCTCGTTCGGTATGGCTACACCTTC. This sequence joins TRBV7-8 and TRBJ1-2; 8 bases are shared with TRBD1. V was pared by 4 bases and J by 5 bases, with 12 bases of the junction left unmatched. There are 16 residues in the CDR3. Germline loops: CDR1 SGHVS, CDR2 FQNEAQ.

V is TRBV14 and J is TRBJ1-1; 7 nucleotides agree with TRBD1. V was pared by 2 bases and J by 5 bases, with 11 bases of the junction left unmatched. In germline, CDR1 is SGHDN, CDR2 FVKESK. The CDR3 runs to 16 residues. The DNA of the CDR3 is TGTGCCAGCAGCCAATTTAAGACAGGGATTGCAACTGAAGCTTTCTTT. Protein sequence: CASSQFKTGIATEAFF.

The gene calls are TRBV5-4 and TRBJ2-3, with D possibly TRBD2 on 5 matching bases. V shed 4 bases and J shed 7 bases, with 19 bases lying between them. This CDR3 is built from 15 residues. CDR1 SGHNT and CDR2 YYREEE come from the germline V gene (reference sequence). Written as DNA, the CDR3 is TGTGCCAGCAGCGGAGGCGTGGGAATGGGAAATACGCAGTATTTT. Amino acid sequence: CASSGGVGMGNTQYF.

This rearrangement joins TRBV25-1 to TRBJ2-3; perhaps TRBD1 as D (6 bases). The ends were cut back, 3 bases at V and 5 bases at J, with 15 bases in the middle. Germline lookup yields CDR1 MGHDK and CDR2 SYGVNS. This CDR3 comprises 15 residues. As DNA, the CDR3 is TGTGCCAGCAGTGAGTACACAGGGATCAGAGATACGCAGTATTTT. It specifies CASSEYTGIRDTQYF.

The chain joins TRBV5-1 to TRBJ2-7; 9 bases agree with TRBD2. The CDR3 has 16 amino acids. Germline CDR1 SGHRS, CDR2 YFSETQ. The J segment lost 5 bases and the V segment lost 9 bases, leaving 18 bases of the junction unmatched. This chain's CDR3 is CATSNTPAGGFHEQYF. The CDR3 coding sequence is TGCGCCACCTCCAATACTCCGGCGGGAGGGTTCCACGAGCAGTACTTC.